A selection of T cell receptor beta chains follows, all from one sample in a study of T cells in Graves' hyperthyroidism and ophthalmopathy. From the multiplex PCR reads, TCRdb called clonotypes with MiXCR, one entry per CDR3 protein. Altogether more than 550,000 distinct CDR3 sequences are present, over 15% being singletons, with the ten largest covering approximately 15%. Sequencing was done on a sample of blood. Receptor source: a woman aged 50 to 60 with Graves' hyperthyroidism that later progressed to Graves' ophthalmopathy. The CDR3 runs from the conserved cysteine through the conserved F or W. Fields, in order: V gene, D gene, J gene, CDR3 protein. The D gene is left open where the match is weak.

>TRBV29-1|NA|TRBJ1-4
CSVDIDRNEKLFF
>TRBV20-1|NA|TRBJ1-4
CSAREINEKLFF
>TRBV20-1|TRBD1|TRBJ2-5
CSASGQAIQETQYF
>TRBV7-3|NA|TRBJ2-7
CASSLNGNAYEQYF
>TRBV18|NA|TRBJ1-4
CASSPILEGKLFF
>TRBV11-2|NA|TRBJ1-5
CASSPRADQPQHF
>TRBV3-1|NA|TRBJ1-6
CASSQDPGEFYNSPLHF
>TRBV6-1|NA|TRBJ1-5
CASSEATINQPQHF
>TRBV12-3/TRBV12-4|TRBD2|TRBJ2-3
CASSRTSGGVGADTQYF
>TRBV14|NA|TRBJ2-2
CASSNSYGELFF
>TRBV20-1|TRBD1|TRBJ2-7
CSAKGLGQGFEQYF
>TRBV10-3|TRBD1|TRBJ2-7
CAISDIDRAGYDQYF
>TRBV5-1|NA|TRBJ2-7
CASSLWPQDGAEEQYF
>TRBV7-6|NA|TRBJ2-1
CASSLADGGNEQFF
>TRBV3-1|NA|TRBJ2-3
CASSHPRDIPSTDTQYF
>TRBV12-3/TRBV12-4|NA|TRBJ2-7
CASRRDRRSYEQYF
>TRBV6-1|NA|TRBJ2-3
CASREGTDTQYF
>TRBV20-1|TRBD2|TRBJ2-3
CSPSGGGTDTQYF
>TRBV11-3|NA|TRBJ2-2
CASSLQVGGTGELFF
>TRBV5-1|TRBD2|TRBJ2-3
CASSLIIAGRTDTQYF
>TRBV7-2|NA|TRBJ2-7
CASSLNWSAYEQYF
>TRBV15|NA|TRBJ2-1
CATSTSTSRNEQFF
>TRBV24-1|TRBD2|TRBJ2-1
CATSDRLAGDPYNEQFF
>TRBV18|NA|TRBJ2-7
CASSPPVGKADEQYF
>TRBV6-1|NA|TRBJ2-3
CASTAGSLINTQYF
>TRBV6-1|NA|TRBJ1-1
CASSPPYGEAFF
>TRBV6-1|NA|TRBJ1-2
CASSAAETGYTF
>TRBV27|TRBD1|TRBJ2-7
CASREPTGVGEQYF
>TRBV19|NA|TRBJ1-1
CASSMVGNTEAFF
>TRBV6-2/TRBV6-3|TRBD2|TRBJ2-5
CASRVTGTSGGPETQYF
>TRBV3-1|TRBD1|TRBJ1-6
CASSQRTGSSYNSPLHF